This T cell receptor beta chain originates from a study of blood T cell repertoires in COVID-19. Turning to the study itself: T cells, B-cell-depleted T cells, or PBMCs supplied cDNA or gDNA.

CDR1 is SGHRS and CDR2 is YFSETQ in the germline V gene. The CDR3 covers 14 residues. Trimming removed 3 bases at V and 1 base at J, with 10 bases between. In the study's own analysis: Amplification with reference gene primers provided the estimates of nucleated cell counts. Produced via immunoSEQ multiplex PCR; TCRdb's table is partial and in-frame only. That table furnishes V, J and clone size, whereas the DNA furnished D and trimming. This sample has 95,000 to 120,000 clones; around 83% occur once, and the top ten carry about 3.8%. Input material: peripheral blood. The chain combines TRBV5-1 with TRBJ1-1, with D maybe TRBD1 (5 bases). The sequence derives from a woman in her seventies with acute or convalescent COVID-19. CDR3 sequence (DNA): TGCGCCAGCAGCTACGACAGTTCGAACACTGAAGCTTTCTTT. Translation gives CASSYDSSNTEAFF.